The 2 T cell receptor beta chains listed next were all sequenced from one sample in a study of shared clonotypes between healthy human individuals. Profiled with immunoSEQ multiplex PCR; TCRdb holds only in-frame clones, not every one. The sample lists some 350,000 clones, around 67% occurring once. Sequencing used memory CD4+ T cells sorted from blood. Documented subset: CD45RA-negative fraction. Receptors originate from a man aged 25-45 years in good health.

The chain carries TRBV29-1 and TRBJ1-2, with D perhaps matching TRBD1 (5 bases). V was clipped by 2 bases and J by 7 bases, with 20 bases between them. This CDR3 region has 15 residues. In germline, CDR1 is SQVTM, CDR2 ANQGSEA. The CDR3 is CSVEFGTHQTGGYTF. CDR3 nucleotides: TGCAGCGTTGAATTTGGGACCCACCAGACGGGTGGCTACACCTTC. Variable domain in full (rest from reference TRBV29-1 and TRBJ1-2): SAVISQKPSRDICQRGTSLTIQCQVDSQVTMMFWYRQQPGQSLTLIATANQGSEATYESGFVIDKFPISRPNLTFSTLTVSNMSPEDSSIYLCSVEFGTHQTGGYTFGSGTRLTVV.

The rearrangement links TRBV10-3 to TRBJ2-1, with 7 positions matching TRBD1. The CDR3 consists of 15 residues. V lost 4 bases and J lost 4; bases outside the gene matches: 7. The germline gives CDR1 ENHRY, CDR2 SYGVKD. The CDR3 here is CAISGGQSNYNEQFF. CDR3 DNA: TGTGCCATCAGTGGGGGACAGTCTAATTACAATGAGCAGTTCTTC.